The 5 T cell receptor beta chains below were found in one sample sequenced in a study of shared clonotypes between healthy human individuals. The protocol was immunoSEQ multiplex PCR, while the TCRdb copy is restricted to in-frame clones and leaves out a portion. The data show roughly 1 million clones, about 74% seen once. The sample consisted of memory CD4+ T cells sorted from blood. Subset here: CD45RA-negative fraction. These receptor sequences come from a man aged 18 to 30 in good health.

The chain combines TRBV21-1 with TRBJ2-7; the D call of TRBD2 is as the table states it, not checked on the DNA. TRBV21-1 is annotated as a pseudogene. The CDR3 sequence is 12 residues long. CDR3 in DNA: TGTGCCAGCGCCTACTTCCCCTACGAGCAGTACTTC. This encodes CASAYFPYEQYF.

CDR3 region: CASSSPGQGPEKLFF. The CDR3 nucleotides read TGTGCCAGCAGCTCTCCGGGACAGGGGCCGGAAAAACTGTTTTTT. This rearrangement joins TRBV5-4 to TRBJ1-4; 10 nucleotides match TRBD1. The germline V gene has CDR1 SGHNT and CDR2 YYREEE (reference sequence). The CDR3 runs to 15 residues. V lost 3 bases, J lost 8 bases, and 7 bases stayed unmatched. Variable domain in full (rest from reference TRBV5-4 and TRBJ1-4): ETGVTQSPTHLIKTRGQQVTLRCSSQSGHNTVSWYQQALGQGPQFIFQYYREEENGRGNFPPRFSGLQFPNYSSELNVNALELDDSALYLCASSSPGQGPEKLFFGSGTQLSVL.

V gene TRBV7-2 combines with J gene TRBJ2-5, with TRBD1 matching 7 bases. The CDR3 sequence is 14 residues long. Germline V gives CDR1 SGHTA, CDR2 FQGNSA. V was pared by 4 bases and J by 9 bases, with 11 bases of the junction left unmatched. The CDR3 DNA reads as TGTGCCAGCAGCTCCAGGACAGGAGAGGGGGCCCAGTACTTC. The encoded protein is CASSSRTGEGAQYF.

The V and J genes are TRBV15 and TRBJ2-7; D is unresolved. V was shortened by 0 bases and J by 3 bases, with 6 bases between the two germline ends. CDR1 LNHNV and CDR2 YYDKDF come from the germline V gene (reference sequence). The CDR3 extends over 13 amino acids. DNA of the CDR3: TGTGCCACCAGCAGAGACAAGGGCTACGAGCAGTACTTC. It codes for CATSRDKGYEQYF. Variable domain in full (rest from reference TRBV15 and TRBJ2-7): DAMVIQNPRYQVTQFGKPVTLSCSQTLNHNVMYWYQQKSSQAPKLLFHYYDKDFNNEADTPDNFQSRRPNTSFCFLDIRSPGLGDTAMYLCATSRDKGYEQYFGPGTRLTVT.

The rearrangement links TRBV7-2 to TRBJ1-2; 10 bases are a match to TRBD1. Germline CDR1 reads SGHTA; CDR2 reads FQGNSA. The CDR3 spans 14 residues. The junction had 13 bases not matched to a gene; V was cut back by 4 bases and J by 14 bases. The CDR3 is CASSSPGQGNTITF. The CDR3 DNA sequence: TGTGCCAGCAGCTCACCGGGACAGGGGAATACTATAACCTTC.